A single sample is the source of the 23 T cell receptor beta chains below, sequenced in a study of tumor-infiltrating lymphocytes in primary liver carcinoma. The study co-extracted DNA and RNA from about 19-30 mg of unsorted bulk tissue. Using a constant-region primer together with ProtoScript II reverse transcriptase, TCR beta cDNA was made from about 490 ng of total RNA. For TCR beta, libraries were produced by three nested multiplex PCR rounds using slightly modified ARM-PCR. Each of the first two PCR rounds ran nine to ten cycles with TRBV1-TRBV30 forward and C-beta reverse primers. TCRdb reanalysed the multiplex PCR reads using MiXCR and keeps one entry per CDR3 protein. The sample records 60,000 to 90,000 distinct CDR3 sequences, about 70% being singletons. The sample consisted of liver tumor tissue from sampling region 4. Indicated subset: tumor region T4, right-lateral pole. These receptors all stem from a man between 35 and 55 years old with primary liver carcinoma and hepatitis B virus infection.

The chain is built from TRBV21-1 and TRBJ2-1; whether TRBD1, the table's D call, matches the DNA was not checked. TRBV21-1 is listed as a pseudogene. The CDR3 totals 14 residues. The CDR3 bases are TGTGCCAGCAGCGGGAGGACAGGGGGAAATGAGCAGTTCTTC. Translated: CASSGRTGGNEQFF.

A note on this clonotype: A read error is possible here, since a much larger clone lies one base away. The rearrangement links TRBV5-1 to TRBJ1-2, with D possibly TRBD1 on 5 matching bases. The CDR3 extends over 11 amino acids. The germline gives CDR1 SGHRS, CDR2 YFSETQ. The DNA for the CDR3 is TGCACCAGCAGCTTGGGGGAGGGCTACACCTTC. Its translation is CTSSLGEGYTF.

In the case of this clonotype: Sequence at one end of the junction differs from germline and may be a read error. This chain links TRBV11-2 with TRBJ2-1; D is possibly TRBD1 or TRBD2 (5 bases each). Germline V lookup: CDR1 SGHAT, CDR2 FQNNGV. The CDR3 sequence is 15 residues long. CDR3 amino acids: CASSIGRSRGNEQLF. The CDR3 bases are TGTGCCAGCAGCATAGGCCGATCGAGGGGCAATGAGCAGTTATTC.

Comments on this clonotype: The conserved closing phenylalanine or tryptophan is absent in this CDR3, likely reflecting a read error. This chain joins TRBV20-1 and TRBJ2-1; D is unresolved. The CDR3 is 10 amino acids. Germline V gene data show CDR1 as DFQATT and CDR2 as SNEGSKA (reference sequence). The V end was cut by 3 bases, the J end by 5 bases, with 2 bases between. The CDR3 DNA sequence: TGCAGTGCTAGGGACAATGAGCAGTTCCTC. This gives the protein CSARDNEQFL.

Only a few counts were recorded for this clonotype. The V and J genes are TRBV28 and TRBJ1-5; 9 nucleotides line up with TRBD1. The germline gives CDR1 MDHEN, CDR2 SYDVKM. This CDR3 is 15 amino acids long. V lost 6 bases and J lost 5; bases outside the gene matches: 8. The DNA of the CDR3 is TGTGCCAGCAGCCAACAGGGGGCCCCCGATCAGCCCCAGCATTTT. It translates to CASSQQGAPDQPQHF.

To note about this clonotype: This sequence may be a read error, since a much larger clone differs from it by one base. The J gene is TRBJ2-6, the V gene TRBV12-3 or TRBV12-4, with a possible D match to TRBD2 (6 bases). The CDR3 spans 17 residues. CDR3 region: CANSFGGLGDGANVLTF. The CDR3 DNA reads as TGTGCCAACAGTTTCGGAGGGTTGGGGGATGGGGCCAACGTCCTGACTTTC.

V and J are TRBV6-2 or TRBV6-3 and TRBJ2-7, with D hard to call. This CDR3 comprises 12 residues. Germline V CDR1 and CDR2: MNHEY, SVGEGT. Trimming removed 6 bases at V and 11 bases at J, with 17 bases between. CDR3 DNA sequence: TGTGCCAGCAGCTACAATCCGTATGAGGAGTACTTC. This encodes CASSYNPYEEYF.

This clonotype was counted many times. The genes are TRBV6-2 or TRBV6-3 and TRBJ1-5; TRBD1 matches at 7 bases. This CDR3 is built from 15 residues. Germline loops: CDR1 MNHEY, CDR2 SVGEGT. V gave up 4 bases and J gave up 7 bases; unmatched junction bases: 10. The CDR3: CASSFIGGAGQPQHF. The CDR3 bases are TGTGCCAGCAGTTTTATAGGGGGCGCGGGGCAGCCCCAGCATTTT.

The J gene is TRBJ1-5, the V gene TRBV2; TRBD1 is a possible D gene (6 bases). The germline V gene has CDR1 SNHLY and CDR2 FYNNEI. This CDR3 has 17 residues. V was shortened by 5 bases and J by 0 bases, with 17 bases between the two germline ends. The CDR3 sequence is CASSLVGTWDSNQPQHF. Here the CDR3 DNA reads TGTGCCAGCAGTTTGGTGGGGACATGGGATAGCAATCAGCCCCAGCATTTT.

This clonotype came up many times. The genes are TRBV4-1 and TRBJ2-7, with TRBD2 matching over 8 bases. This CDR3 contains 17 residues. Germline V gene sequence: CDR1 MGHRA, CDR2 YSYEKL. J lost 2 bases, V lost 0 bases, and 9 bases had no gene match. In nucleotides, the CDR3 is TGCGCCAGCAGCCAAGATAGCGGGAAGGGGACCCCCTACGAGCAGTACTTC. As protein: CASSQDSGKGTPYEQYF.

Comments on this clonotype: An end of the junction differs from the germline gene, which may be a read error. The rearrangement links TRBV29-1 to TRBJ2-3, with D possibly matching TRBD2 (6 bases). The CDR3 is 15 residues long. In germline, CDR1 is SQVTM, CDR2 ANQGSEA. The CDR3 DNA reads TGCAGCGTTCCCGGGACTCCTTCTAGCATAGATCCGCAGTATTTT. It yields the protein CSVPGTPSSIDPQYF.

The chain couples TRBV5-1 to TRBJ2-1; the D is unclear. With 5 bases removed from V and 10 bases from J, the gap between germline ends came to 10 bases. The CDR3 is 11 amino acids. Germline-derived CDR1 and CDR2 are SGHRS and YFSETQ. The CDR3 protein is CASRWKDEQFF. CDR3 nucleotides: TGCGCCAGCAGGTGGAAGGACGAGCAGTTCTTC.

The sample holds many counts of this clonotype. This chain uses TRBV12-3 or TRBV12-4 with TRBJ2-1, with TRBD2 identical over 11 bases. The V segment lost 6 bases and the J segment 4 bases; nucleotides outside the gene matches: 5. The CDR3 is made up of 15 amino acids. In DNA, the CDR3 is TGTGCCAGCAGAGCACTAGCGGGGGATTACAATGAGCAGTTCTTC. Protein sequence: CASRALAGDYNEQFF.

This clonotype was picked up many times. This sequence joins TRBV7-9 and TRBJ2-1, with D tentatively TRBD2 (7 bases). The CDR3 totals 16 residues. The germline gives CDR1 SEHNR, CDR2 FQNEAQ (reference sequence). The ends were cut back, 1 base at V and 3 bases at J, with 13 bases in the middle. CDR3 amino acids: CASSLEGGRYYNEQFF. CDR3 in DNA: TGTGCCAGCAGCTTAGAGGGGGGGCGGTACTACAATGAGCAGTTCTTC.

In the case of this clonotype: This may stem from a read error, because a much larger clone lies one nucleotide away. The chain carries TRBV7-8 and TRBJ2-5; 14 bases are shared with TRBD2. Per the germline V gene, CDR1 is SGHVS and CDR2 is FQNEAQ. The CDR3 spans 19 residues. The CDR3 loop is CATSLRTSGRMGFQETQYF. CDR3 sequence (DNA): TGTGCCACCAGCCTGCGGACTAGCGGGAGGATGGGGTTCCAAGAGACCCAGTACTTC.

Turning to this clonotype: An end of the junction does not agree with germline; a read error may underlie this. V is TRBV6-1 and J is TRBJ1-6, with TRBD1 as a possible D gene (6 bases). Germline CDR1 MNHNS, CDR2 SASEGT. The CDR3 totals 15 residues. The CDR3 DNA reads TGTGCCACCACCCCCCAACAGGGTGGAAATTCACCCATCCACTTT. It translates to CATTPQQGGNSPIHF.

As for this clonotype: One junction end does not reproduce the germline sequence, and a read error may be involved. The V and J genes are TRBV11-2 and TRBJ2-7; D is perhaps TRBD2 (6 bases). Germline V gene lookup returns CDR1 SGHAT and CDR2 FQNNGV. The length of the CDR3 is 12 residues. The CDR3: CVSSPRGRELYF. The CDR3 bases are TGTGTCAGCAGTCCCCGAGGACGGGAGCTGTACTTC.

As for this clonotype: Germline and junction disagree at one end, which may indicate a read error. The chain uses TRBV4-1 and TRBJ2-3; a possible D gene is TRBD2 (5 bases). Germline V gives CDR1 MGHRA, CDR2 YSYEKL. The CDR3 is 14 residues long. The CDR3 loop is CASCQCSVTDTQYF. The CDR3 DNA sequence: TGCGCCAGCTGCCAATGTAGCGTCACAGATACGCAGTATTTT.

This clonotype has at least ten counts. V and J are TRBV4-1 and TRBJ1-5; perhaps TRBD1 as D (5 bases). V was clipped by 1 base and J by 6 bases, with 10 bases between them. Germline loops: CDR1 MGHRA, CDR2 YSYEKL. The CDR3 contains 14 residues. The CDR3 protein is CASSQAGTGQPQHF. CDR3 nucleotides: TGCGCCAGCAGCCAAGCCGGGACGGGTCAGCCCCAGCATTTT.

This clonotype appeared a few times. The chain couples TRBV2 to TRBJ2-6, with TRBD1 matching over 7 bases. From germline, CDR1 is SNHLY and CDR2 FYNNEI. V trimming: 4 bases; J trimming: 0 bases; junction bases outside the gene matches: 12. This CDR3 is built from 19 residues. The CDR3 bases are TGTGCCAGCAGTGCTGCCGGGACAGACTTCCGCTCTGGGGCCAACGTCCTGACTTTC. Translating it yields CASSAAGTDFRSGANVLTF. Variable domain in full (rest from reference TRBV2 and TRBJ2-6): EPEVTQTPSHQVTQMGQEVILRCVPISNHLYFYWYRQILGQKVEFLVSFYNNEISEKSEIFDDQFSVERPDGSNFTLKIRSTKLEDSAMYFCASSAAGTDFRSGANVLTFGAGSRLTVL.

The chain couples TRBV29-1 to TRBJ2-3; tentative D call: TRBD2 (6 bases). Trimming removed 6 bases from V and 6 bases from J, with 16 bases in between. The CDR3 is 13 residues long. CDR1 and CDR2 from the germline V gene are SQVTM and ANQGSEA. The CDR3 nucleotides are TGCAGCGTGAAGGGAGGCGACCCTGATACGCAGTATTTT. This encodes CSVKGGDPDTQYF.

The chain uses TRBV6-6 and TRBJ2-2; D could derive from TRBD1 or TRBD2 (5 bases each). The germline V gene has CDR1 MNHNY and CDR2 SVGAGI (reference sequence). The CDR3 is 14 residues long. Trimming removed 10 bases at V and 11 bases at J, with 23 bases between. DNA for the CDR3: TGTGCCACGGGACCGGGGACCTACACCGTTGAGCTGTTTTTT. Protein sequence: CATGPGTYTVELFF.

Regarding this clonotype: It may be a read error: a sequence one base away is much more abundant. The CDR3 nucleotides read TGTGCCGGCAAGCAGGGACCTACCTACGAGCAGTACTTC. Protein: CAGKQGPTYEQYF. V and J are TRBV12-3 or TRBV12-4 and TRBJ2-7; D could derive from TRBD1 or TRBD2 (5 bases each). Trimming stripped 11 bases from V and 2 bases from J, with 16 bases between. This CDR3 is built from 13 residues.